These 30 T cell receptor beta chains were all obtained from the same sample, sequenced in a study of T cells in Graves' hyperthyroidism and ophthalmopathy. Template material for amplifying TCR beta CDR3 regions consisted of RNA transcripts. The TCR CDR3 was amplified in a first-round RT-PCR using the HTBI primer set. One entry per CDR3 protein, called by TCRdb with MiXCR from the multiplex PCR reads. The sample lists 700,000 to 950,000 distinct CDR3 sequences; about 35% were seen once. Source material: blood. These receptor sequences come from a woman aged 40 to 49 with Graves' hyperthyroidism.

This clonotype was recorded a few times. The rearrangement links TRBV4-3 to TRBJ2-7; 7 nucleotides agree with TRBD1. CDR1 LGHNA and CDR2 YSLEER come from the germline V gene. The CDR3 is made up of 15 amino acids. The J segment lost 0 bases and the V segment lost 4 bases, leaving 6 bases of the junction unmatched. The CDR3: CASSPVWDSSYEQYF. The DNA for the CDR3 is TGCGCCAGCAGCCCGGTGTGGGACAGCTCCTACGAGCAGTACTTC.

This rearrangement joins TRBV6-2 or TRBV6-3 to TRBJ1-2; D not certain. Germline lookup yields CDR1 MNHEY and CDR2 SVGEGT. The CDR3 has 12 amino acids. Trimming removed 5 bases from V and 4 bases from J, with 8 bases in between. CDR3 bases: TGTGCCAGCAGTACACTAGGCTATGGCTACACCTTC. This sequence encodes CASSTLGYGYTF.

CDR3 amino acids: CSARRLAGGLAGKETQYF. The CDR3 DNA is TGCAGTGCTAGACGTCTTGCGGGGGGGCTAGCGGGGAAAGAGACCCAGTACTTC. This chain connects TRBV20-1 to TRBJ2-5, with 9 bases that match TRBD2. This CDR3 is built from 18 residues. The germline CDR1 and CDR2 sequences are DFQATT and SNEGSKA (reference sequence). V gave up 2 bases and J gave up 3 bases; unmatched junction bases: 16.

Many counts were recorded for this clonotype. The chain has TRBV20-1 and TRBJ2-5; TRBD1 aligns across 11 bases. Germline lookup yields CDR1 DFQATT and CDR2 SNEGSKA (reference sequence). J lost 5 bases, V lost 6 bases, and 11 bases had no gene match. The CDR3 has 15 residues. The CDR3 DNA reads as TGCAGTGCCACGGGAGGACAGGGGGCGTTGGAGACCCAGTACTTC. This gives the protein CSATGGQGALETQYF.

This clonotype showed up just a few times. CDR3: CASSLNPAGDEKLFF. CDR3 sequence (DNA): TGTGCCAGCAGCTTAAACCCCGCCGGAGATGAAAAACTGTTTTTT. The V call is TRBV11-2, the J call TRBJ1-4, with D unclear. Trimming removed 2 bases at V and 6 bases at J, with 13 bases between. Germline CDR1 reads SGHAT; CDR2 reads FQNNGV. CDR3 length equals 15 residues.

CDR3 sequence: CASSLAVVAGTGELFF. As DNA, the CDR3 is TGTGCCAGCAGCTTAGCGGTGGTAGCGGGCACCGGGGAGCTGTTTTTT. This chain joins TRBV7-2 and TRBJ2-2; 7 nucleotides align to TRBD2. Germline V gives CDR1 SGHTA, CDR2 FQGNSA. J was trimmed by 4 bases and V by 0 bases; bases with no gene match: 5. The CDR3 has 16 amino acids.

The V gene is TRBV13, the J gene TRBJ2-7; D gene uncertain. The V gene's germline CDR1 is PRHDT and CDR2 FYEKMQ (reference sequence). The CDR3 covers 14 residues. Deletions cut 6 bases from V and 1 base from J, with 13 bases between. The DNA of the CDR3 is TGTGCCAGCAGTTTTCGGCGCATTTCCTACGAGCAGTACTTC. Translated: CASSFRRISYEQYF. The full variable domain, with the rest looked up from reference TRBV13 and TRBJ2-7, is AAGVIQSPRHLIKEKRETATLKCYPIPRHDTVYWYQQGPGQDPQFLISFYEKMQSDKGSIPDRFSAQQFSDYHSELNMSSLELGDSALYFCASSFRRISYEQYFGPGTRLTVT.

Comments on this clonotype: A junction end diverges from the germline sequence, so it may reflect a read error. The V and J genes are TRBV12-3 or TRBV12-4 and TRBJ2-7; D could derive from TRBD1 or TRBD2 (5 bases each). The CDR3 has 15 residues. The CDR3 DNA reads TGTGCCGGCAGTTTGGGGCTAGCTAGTACCTACGAGCAGTACTTC. The encoded protein is CAGSLGLASTYEQYF.

The rearrangement links TRBV20-1 to TRBJ1-5, with a weak D call TRBD1 (5 bases). V lost 0 bases to trimming and J lost 4 bases, with 13 bases between them. Germline V lookup: CDR1 DFQATT, CDR2 SNEGSKA (reference sequence). This CDR3 has 15 residues. CDR3 sequence: CSARDRGVPNQPQHF. DNA for the CDR3: TGCAGTGCTAGAGATCGGGGGGTTCCTAATCAGCCCCAGCATTTT.

This clonotype was observed a handful of times. V is TRBV29-1 and J is TRBJ1-2; D is possibly TRBD1 (5 bases). Looked up from germline, CDR1 is SQVTM and CDR2 is ANQGSEA. The CDR3 sequence is 15 residues long. V was trimmed by 5 bases and J by 4 bases, leaving 20 bases between them. The CDR3 DNA reads as TGCAGCGTTACGCCCCCCCTAGGGGTTCTCTATGGCTACACCTTC. Its translation is CSVTPPLGVLYGYTF.

This clonotype has ten or more counts. This chain's CDR3 is CASSGGPDEQYF. The CDR3 DNA is TGCGCCAGCAGTGGGGGGCCGGACGAGCAGTACTTC. V gene TRBV10-2 combines with J gene TRBJ2-7; D might be TRBD1 (6 bases). Deletions cut 4 bases from V and 5 bases from J, with 9 bases between. CDR3 size: 12 residues. Germline CDR1 is WSHSY and CDR2 is SAAADI.

The chain employs TRBV9 and TRBJ1-2; D is unclear. V lost 0 bases to trimming and J lost 4 bases, with 13 bases between them. The CDR3 consists of 15 residues. Germline CDR1 is SGDLS and CDR2 is YYNGEE. The CDR3 DNA sequence: TGTGCCAGCAGCGTAGTCCCAGAAACACTCTATGGCTACACCTTC. Encoded protein: CASSVVPETLYGYTF.

This clonotype was seen more than once but under ten times. The chain couples TRBV6-5 to TRBJ2-5; D is possibly TRBD1 (6 bases). CDR1 is MNHEY, CDR2 SVGAGI, per germline. Trimming shortened V by 7 bases and J by 5 bases, and 20 bases separated the two germline ends. CDR3 length: 15 residues. For the CDR3, the DNA is TGTGCCAGCATCGTGGGGGCAGGGGCGCGGGAGACCCAGTACTTC. Its protein product is CASIVGAGARETQYF.

A note on this clonotype: It is likely a read error, because the conserved phenylalanine at the end of the CDR3 is missing. This sequence joins TRBV5-1 and TRBJ1-1; TRBD1 matches at 7 bases. V trimming: 4 bases; J trimming: 6 bases; junction bases outside the gene matches: 9. This CDR3 region has 14 residues. CDR1 and CDR2 (germline): SGHRS, YFSETQ. This CDR3 is CASSVAQGVAEAFS. The CDR3 DNA reads TGCGCCAGCAGCGTGGCCCAGGGGGTTGCTGAAGCTTTCTCT.

This clonotype was recorded at least ten times. The rearrangement joins TRBV20-1 to TRBJ2-5; D may correspond to TRBD1 or TRBD2 (5 bases each). Germline CDR1 is DFQATT and CDR2 is SNEGSKA (reference sequence). V shed 5 bases and J shed 7 bases, with 17 bases lying between them. The CDR3 is 13 amino acids. As DNA, the CDR3 is TGCAGTGCTGGGCAGGGAGCACTGGGGACCCAGTACTTC. As protein: CSAGQGALGTQYF.

This clonotype was found once. Written as DNA, the CDR3 is TGTGCCAGCAGCCACCGGGACAGGGGCGAGATTTCACCCCTCCACTTT. Residues: CASSHRDRGEISPLHF. The chain is built from TRBV7-9 and TRBJ1-6, with 10 bases identical to TRBD1. The CDR3 has 16 amino acids. Germline CDR1 SEHNR, CDR2 FQNEAQ (reference sequence). J lost 9 bases, V lost 5 bases, and 10 bases had no gene match.

With regard to this clonotype: One end of the junction varies from germline; a read error may be responsible. The genes are TRBV11-2 and TRBJ2-7; possibly TRBD2 for D (7 bases). The CDR3 contains 15 residues. Germline CDR1 and CDR2: SGHAT and FQNNGV. The CDR3 loop is CAGSLGGGGSYEQYF. In DNA form, the CDR3 reads TGTGCCGGCAGCTTAGGAGGGGGGGGTAGCTACGAGCAGTACTTC.

The DNA of the CDR3 is TGCGCCAGCAGCCAAGGGGAGGGCCGGAACACTGAAGCTTTCTTT. Its protein product is CASSQGEGRNTEAFF. The genes are TRBV4-3 and TRBJ1-1; the D is unclear. CDR3 length equals 15 residues. V shed 1 base and J shed 1 base, with 10 bases lying between them. CDR1 is LGHNA and CDR2 is YSLEER in the germline V gene.

The chain links TRBV7-9 to TRBJ1-2, with D maybe TRBD1 (6 bases). V gave up 5 bases and J gave up 4 bases, with 23 bases separating them. The V gene's germline CDR1 is SEHNR and CDR2 FQNEAQ (reference sequence). This CDR3 spans 17 amino acids. The CDR3 DNA reads as TGTGCCAGCAGCACAGCAGTCCGACAGGTTACTAGCTATGGCTACACCTTC. Residues: CASSTAVRQVTSYGYTF.

Note on this clonotype: The junction departs from germline at one end; a sequencing error may be responsible. The V call is TRBV24-1, the J call TRBJ2-7; D is possibly TRBD1 or TRBD2 (5 bases each). CDR1 KGHDR and CDR2 SFDVKD come from the germline V gene. The CDR3 loop spans 15 amino acids. The CDR3 here is CASSQAGARSYEQYF. The CDR3 nucleotides are TGTGCCAGCAGTCAAGCCGGGGCCAGGTCCTACGAGCAGTACTTC.

The table lists this clonotype with a count of one. CDR3 protein: CSAPGGLAGGLPLHF. The CDR3 bases are TGCAGTGCTCCGGGGGGGCTAGCGGGAGGGTTACCCCTCCACTTT. The chain recombines TRBV20-1 with TRBJ1-6; weak D call: TRBD1 (6 bases). Germline CDR1 reads DFQATT; CDR2 reads SNEGSKA (reference sequence). Trimming shortened V by 5 bases and J by 12 bases, and 23 bases separated the two germline ends. This CDR3 region has 15 residues.

This clonotype was detected only a few times. This chain uses TRBV12-3 or TRBV12-4 with TRBJ1-2; D gene unclear. The CDR3 contains 16 residues. The V end lost 6 bases, the J end lost 1 base, and 18 bases lay between the germline ends. In DNA, the CDR3 is TGTGCCAGCAGACGCGCGCTGAGAGAGGGTAACTATGGCTACACCTTC. It encodes CASRRALREGNYGYTF.

V gene TRBV12-5 combines with J gene TRBJ2-1; D tentatively fits TRBD1 or TRBD2 (5 bases each). V was clipped by 0 bases and J by 3 bases, with 12 bases between them. CDR3 length: 16 residues. CDR1 is LGHNT, CDR2 FRNRAP, per germline. CDR3 nucleotides: TGTGCTAGTGGTTTGGTAATCCGGGGCCTCTACAATGAGCAGTTCTTC. Translation gives CASGLVIRGLYNEQFF.

The table lists this clonotype with many counts. This rearrangement joins TRBV7-3 to TRBJ1-1; 7 bases are a match to TRBD1. In germline, CDR1 is SGHTA, CDR2 FQGTGA. The CDR3 runs to 15 residues. With 2 bases clipped from V and 4 bases from J, the junction kept 7 bases outside the gene matches. The CDR3, as DNA: TGTGCCAGCAGCTTAGACAGGGAGATGGGCACTGAAGCTTTCTTT. Amino acid sequence: CASSLDREMGTEAFF.

This clonotype occurred a few times. In DNA form, the CDR3 reads TGTGCCAGCAGTTACCATCCCCGGGACCCCACGGGTTCACCCCTCCACTTT. Protein: CASSYHPRDPTGSPLHF. The chain links TRBV6-5 to TRBJ1-6, with D tentatively TRBD1 (5 bases). Germline loops: CDR1 MNHEY, CDR2 SVGAGI. With 2 bases removed from V and 9 bases from J, the gap between germline ends came to 20 bases. The CDR3 consists of 17 residues.

The chain joins TRBV12-5 to TRBJ1-2, with a possible D match to TRBD1 (6 bases). The CDR3 is made up of 16 amino acids. CDR1 is LGHNT, CDR2 FRNRAP, per germline. V was clipped by 7 bases and J by 0 bases, with 18 bases between them. CDR3 sequence reads: CASDSDRQFANYGYTF. The CDR3, as DNA: TGTGCTAGTGATTCGGACAGACAGTTCGCTAACTATGGCTACACCTTC.

In its sample, this clonotype was seen a few times. This chain uses TRBV29-1 with TRBJ2-7; 7 bases line up with TRBD1. Trimming took 7 bases from V and 5 from J; bases not matched to a gene: 8. This CDR3 is 12 amino acids long. Germline V lookup: CDR1 SQVTM, CDR2 ANQGSEA. The CDR3 nucleotides are TGCAGCGCTCGACAGGGCTATAACGAGCAGTACTTC. Amino acid sequence: CSARQGYNEQYF.

The sample holds a few counts of this clonotype. The chain combines TRBV7-2 with TRBJ1-3; tentatively, D is TRBD1 (5 bases). Germline values: CDR1 SGHTA, CDR2 FQGNSA. The CDR3 has 15 amino acids. V lost 1 base, J lost 0 bases, and 7 bases lay in between. The CDR3 sequence: CASSLGGISGNTIYF. CDR3 DNA sequence: TGTGCCAGCAGCTTAGGGGGGATCTCTGGAAACACCATATATTTT.

In this sample, this clonotype turned up once. A much bigger clone sits one base away, suggesting this may be a read error. The chain carries TRBV5-4 and TRBJ2-7; D is possibly TRBD2 (5 bases). This CDR3 is built from 15 residues. The germline CDR1 and CDR2 sequences are SGHNT and YYREEE (reference sequence). The CDR3 bases are TGTGCCAGCAGTCAAGGAGGCTCATTCCTCTACGAGCAGTGCTTC. Protein product: CASSQGGSFLYEQCF.

The genes are TRBV6-2 or TRBV6-3 and TRBJ1-3; 9 positions match TRBD1. CDR3 length: 17 amino acids. The germline V gene has CDR1 MNHEY and CDR2 SVGEGT. With V trimmed by 2 bases and J by 1 base, 6 bases remained unmatched. In DNA, the CDR3 is TGTGCCAGCAGTTACCACCGGGACAGGGATTCTGGAAACACCATATATTTT. Translated, it gives CASSYHRDRDSGNTIYF.